Here is one T cell receptor (beta chain) with its context. This specimen comes from a study of blood T cell repertoires in COVID-19. Study-wide context: COVID-19 samples, acute and convalescent, were from the United States, Italy and Spain.

Only in-frame clones appear in the TCRdb table, and some are missing; sequencing was by immunoSEQ multiplex PCR. Among about 70,000 clones listed, more than 75% were seen once. The CDR3 covers 17 residues. CDR1 is SGHRS and CDR2 is YFSETQ in the germline V gene. With 2 bases removed from V and 0 bases from J, the gap between germline ends came to 17 bases. The receptor was isolated from an elderly woman with active or convalescent COVID-19. Input material: peripheral blood. V and J are TRBV5-1 and TRBJ1-1; D unclear. CDR3: CASSFGGLSGLNTEAFF. Written as DNA, the CDR3 is TGCGCCAGCAGCTTCGGAGGGTTATCAGGCTTGAACACTGAAGCTTTCTTT.